This T cell receptor (beta chain) comes out of a study of T cell responses to AZD1222 COVID-19 vaccine. Notes on the study in general: Most donors were white British, females outnumbered males, and clonal diversity was possibly underestimated. Nearly half of spike-specific TCRs reportedly target unmutated variant regions. Repertoires were collected only later (after the peak T cell response had occurred).

This clone was observed a handful of times. Its antigen is currently unknown. This CDR3 region has 15 residues. Germline assignment: CDR1 MDHEN and CDR2 SYDVKM. V lost 6 bases to trimming and J lost 4 bases; unmatched junction nucleotides: 6. Profiling relied on immunoSEQ multiplex PCR, and the TCRdb table lists in-frame clones only, not all of them. Seen here are about 120,000 clones, around 93% observed once, and the top ten hold about 7.5%. This sequence originates from an adult who received the AZD1222 COVID-19 vaccine. The rearrangement joins TRBV28 to TRBJ1-6; 7 nucleotides agree with TRBD1. The sequencing here drew on peripheral blood, taken 28 days after the second AZD1222 dose. This CDR3 reads CASRKSGQYNSPLHF. CDR3 bases: TGTGCCAGCAGAAAATCGGGACAGTATAATTCACCCCTCCACTTT.